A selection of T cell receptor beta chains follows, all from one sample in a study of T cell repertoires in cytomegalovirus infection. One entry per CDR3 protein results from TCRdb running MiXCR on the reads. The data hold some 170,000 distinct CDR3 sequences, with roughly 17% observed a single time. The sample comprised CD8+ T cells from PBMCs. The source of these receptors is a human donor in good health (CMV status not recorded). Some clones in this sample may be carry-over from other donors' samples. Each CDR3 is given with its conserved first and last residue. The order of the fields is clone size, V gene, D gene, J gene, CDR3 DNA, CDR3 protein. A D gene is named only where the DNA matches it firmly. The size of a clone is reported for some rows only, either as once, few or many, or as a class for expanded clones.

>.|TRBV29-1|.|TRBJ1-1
TGCAGCGTTGGAGGAGGGAGAGAAGCTTTCTTT
CSVGGGREAFF
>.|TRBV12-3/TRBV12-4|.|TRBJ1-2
TGTGCCAGCAGTTTATTGCCAGGGCTACACTATGGCTACACCTTC
CASSLLPGLHYGYTF
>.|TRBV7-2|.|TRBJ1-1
TGTGCCAGCAGCTCGGATTCCGGGACACTGAACACTGAAGCTTTCTTT
CASSSDSGTLNTEAFF
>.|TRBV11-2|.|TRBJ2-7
TGTGCCAGCAGCTTAGAAATAGCGGCCACCTACGAGCAGTACTTC
CASSLEIAATYEQYF
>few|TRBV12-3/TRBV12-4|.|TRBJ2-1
TGTGCCAGCAGCCTCGAGAGTTGGCAGCACAATGAGCAGTTCTTC
CASSLESWQHNEQFF
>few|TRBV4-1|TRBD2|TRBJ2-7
TGCGCCAGCGGGGAGGGCCTATCCTACGAGCAGTACTTC
CASGEGLSYEQYF
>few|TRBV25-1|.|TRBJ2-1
TGTGCCAGCAGTGGGTACCGACAGGCAAGCTCCTACAATGAGCAGTTCTTC
CASSGYRQASSYNEQFF
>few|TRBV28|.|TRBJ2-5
TGTGCCAGCAGTTTAGGGGCAGAGAAACTTCAAGAGACCCAGTACTTC
CASSLGAEKLQETQYF
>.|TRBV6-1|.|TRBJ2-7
TGTGCCAGCAGTGAAGAGGGACTGCCTTCCTACGAGCAGTACTTC
CASSEEGLPSYEQYF
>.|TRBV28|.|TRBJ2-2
TGTGCCAGCAAAAGGGACTCCTACACCGGGGAGCTGTTTTTT
CASKRDSYTGELFF
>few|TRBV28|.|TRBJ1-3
TGTGCCAGCAGGCCGCAGGACTTCTCTGGAAACACCATATATTTT
CASRPQDFSGNTIYF
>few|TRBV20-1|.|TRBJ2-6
TGCAGTGCTAGATTTCGGGCAAGCTCTGGGGCCAACGTCCTGACTTTC
CSARFRASSGANVLTF
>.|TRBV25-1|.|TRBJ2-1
TGTGCCAGCACTCTAGGGGAGGGGGCCAACAATGAGCAGTTCTTC
CASTLGEGANNEQFF
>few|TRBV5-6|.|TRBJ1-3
TGTGCCAGCAGCCGCAGGAGGGGAAACACCATATATTTT
CASSRRRGNTIYF
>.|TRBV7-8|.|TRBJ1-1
TGTGCCAGCAGCCCGCCGGAACGCCGGACTGAAGCTTTCTTT
CASSPPERRTEAFF
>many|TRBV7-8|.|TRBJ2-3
TGTGCCAGCAGCTCGCGGGGAGCTATTTCCACAGATACGCAGTATTTT
CASSSRGAISTDTQYF
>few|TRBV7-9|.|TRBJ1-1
TGTGCCAGCAGCCCGAAAATAACTGAAGCTTTCTTT
CASSPKITEAFF
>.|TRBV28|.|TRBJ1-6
TGTGCCAGCAGTTTACCCCTAAGTCCGCTTCCCTCGAGCTCCTATAATTCACCCCTCCACTTT
CASSLPLSPLPSSSYNSPLHF
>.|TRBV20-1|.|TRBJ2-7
TGCAGTGCTAGAGGCGGACTCTCCTACGAGCAGTACTTC
CSARGGLSYEQYF
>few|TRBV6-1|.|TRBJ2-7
TGTGCCTCCGGTTGGGGGGCTACCTACGAGCAGTACTTC
CASGWGATYEQYF
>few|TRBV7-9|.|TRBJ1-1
TGTGCCAGCAGCTTTTTAGCGGGACAGAACACTGAAGCTTTCTTT
CASSFLAGQNTEAFF
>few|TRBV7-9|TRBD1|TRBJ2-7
TGTGCCAGCAGCCCACGGACAGGGACGGCCTACGAGCAGTACTTC
CASSPRTGTAYEQYF
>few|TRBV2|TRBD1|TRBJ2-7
TGTGCCAGCAGGGGGACCGGACAGGGGCCACTGTACGAGCAGTACTTC
CASRGTGQGPLYEQYF
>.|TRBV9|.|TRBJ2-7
TGTGCCAGCAGCCCCCCGGACGGAACCTACGAGCAGTACTTC
CASSPPDGTYEQYF
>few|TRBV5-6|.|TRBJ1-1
TGTGCCAGCAGTTTTCGGACACCGAACACTGAAGCTTTCTTT
CASSFRTPNTEAFF
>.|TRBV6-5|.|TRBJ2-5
TGTGCCAGCAGTTACGGCAGCCAAGAGACCCAGTACTTC
CASSYGSQETQYF
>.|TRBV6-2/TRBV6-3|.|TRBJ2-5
TGTGCCAGCAGTTACTCGGATATTTGGTCACGACCTGAGGAGACCCAGTACTTC
CASSYSDIWSRPEETQYF
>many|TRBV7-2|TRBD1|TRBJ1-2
TGTGCCAGCAGCTCCACCCCAGGGGGAAACTATGGCTACACCTTC
CASSSTPGGNYGYTF